This TCR beta chain was captured by sequencing in a study of T cell responses to AZD1222 COVID-19 vaccine. Study-wide results and limits: The donors showed a predominance of white British ancestry and of females, with possible underestimation of clonal diversity.

Generated by immunoSEQ multiplex PCR, the TCRdb table keeps only in-frame clones and is missing some. The sample shows about 120,000 clones, about 87% of them seen only once. Germline V gene lookup returns CDR1 SGHTA and CDR2 FQGNSA. The CDR3 spans 15 residues. The V gene lost 4 bases and the J gene lost 2 bases, with 11 bases spanning the gap. Comments on this clone: As yet, its antigen is unknown.

The sample here was peripheral blood, taken on day 0 of AZD1222 vaccination. The TCR was taken from an adult in good health. This chain connects TRBV7-2 to TRBJ2-2; TRBD1 might be the D (6 bases). CDR3 bases: TGTGCCAGCAGCTCCTACAGGGTAAACACCGGGGAGCTGTTTTTT. The encoded protein is CASSSYRVNTGELFF.